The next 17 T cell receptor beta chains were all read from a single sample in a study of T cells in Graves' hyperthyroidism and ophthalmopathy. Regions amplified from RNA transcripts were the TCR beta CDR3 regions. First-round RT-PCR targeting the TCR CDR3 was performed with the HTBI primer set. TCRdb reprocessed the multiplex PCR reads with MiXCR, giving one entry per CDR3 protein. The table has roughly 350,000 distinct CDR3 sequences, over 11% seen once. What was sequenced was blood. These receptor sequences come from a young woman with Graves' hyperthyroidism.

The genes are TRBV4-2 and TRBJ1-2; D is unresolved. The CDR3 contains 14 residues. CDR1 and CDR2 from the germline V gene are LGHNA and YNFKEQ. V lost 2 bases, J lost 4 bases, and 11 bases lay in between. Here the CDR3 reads CASSQYREPYGYTF. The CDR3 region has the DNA TGTGCCAGCAGCCAATATCGAGAACCCTATGGCTACACCTTC.

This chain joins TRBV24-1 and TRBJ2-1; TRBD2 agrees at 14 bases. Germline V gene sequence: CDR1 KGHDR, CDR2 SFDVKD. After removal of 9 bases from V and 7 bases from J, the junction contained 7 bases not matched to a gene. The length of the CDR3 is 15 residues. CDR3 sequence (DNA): TGTGCCACCCATCCTGGGACTAGCGGGAGAAATGAGCAGTTCTTC. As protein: CATHPGTSGRNEQFF.

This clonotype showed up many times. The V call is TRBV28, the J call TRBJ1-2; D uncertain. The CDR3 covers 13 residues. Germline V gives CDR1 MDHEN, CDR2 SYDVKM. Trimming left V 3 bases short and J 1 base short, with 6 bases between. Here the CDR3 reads CASSFADNYGYTF. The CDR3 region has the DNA TGTGCCAGCAGTTTTGCGGATAACTATGGCTACACCTTC.

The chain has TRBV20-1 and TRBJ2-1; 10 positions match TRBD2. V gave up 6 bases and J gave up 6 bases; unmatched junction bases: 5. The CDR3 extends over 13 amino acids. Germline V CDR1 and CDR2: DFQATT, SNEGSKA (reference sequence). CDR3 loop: CSAPSGGRNEQFF. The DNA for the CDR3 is TGCAGTGCGCCTAGCGGGGGTCGCAATGAGCAGTTCTTC.

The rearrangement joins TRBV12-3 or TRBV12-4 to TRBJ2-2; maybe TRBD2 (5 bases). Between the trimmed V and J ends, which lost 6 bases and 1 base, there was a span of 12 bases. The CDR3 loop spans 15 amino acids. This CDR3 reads CASRSFGGNTGELFF. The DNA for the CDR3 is TGTGCCAGCAGATCCTTCGGAGGGAACACCGGGGAGCTGTTTTTT.

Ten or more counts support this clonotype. The CDR3 sequence: CASSPDRGGYGYTF. In nucleotides, the CDR3 is TGTGCCAGCAGCCCTGACAGAGGGGGATATGGCTACACCTTC. The genes are TRBV6-1 and TRBJ1-2, with D possibly matching TRBD1 (6 bases). The germline V gene encodes CDR1 MNHNS and CDR2 SASEGT. V shed 6 bases and J shed 5 bases, with 16 bases lying between them. The CDR3 runs to 14 residues.

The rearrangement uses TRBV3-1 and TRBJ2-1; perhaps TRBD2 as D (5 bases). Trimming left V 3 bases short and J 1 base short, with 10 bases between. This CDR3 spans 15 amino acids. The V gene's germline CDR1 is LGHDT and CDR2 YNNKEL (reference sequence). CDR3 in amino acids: CASSQGSGSYNEQFF. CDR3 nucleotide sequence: TGTGCCAGCAGCCAGGGAAGCGGTTCCTACAATGAGCAGTTCTTC.

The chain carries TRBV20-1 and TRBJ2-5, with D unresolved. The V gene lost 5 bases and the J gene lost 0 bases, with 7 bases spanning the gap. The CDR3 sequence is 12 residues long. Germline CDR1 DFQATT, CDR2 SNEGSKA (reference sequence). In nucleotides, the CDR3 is TGCAGTGCTCCAAGGGACCAAGAGACCCAGTACTTC. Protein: CSAPRDQETQYF.

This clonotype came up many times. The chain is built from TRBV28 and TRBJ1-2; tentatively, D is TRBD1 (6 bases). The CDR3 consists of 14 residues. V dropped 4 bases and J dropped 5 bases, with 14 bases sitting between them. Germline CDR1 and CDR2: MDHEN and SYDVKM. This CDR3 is CASSSIGTTYGYTF. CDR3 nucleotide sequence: TGTGCCAGCAGTTCGATTGGGACAACATATGGCTACACCTTC.

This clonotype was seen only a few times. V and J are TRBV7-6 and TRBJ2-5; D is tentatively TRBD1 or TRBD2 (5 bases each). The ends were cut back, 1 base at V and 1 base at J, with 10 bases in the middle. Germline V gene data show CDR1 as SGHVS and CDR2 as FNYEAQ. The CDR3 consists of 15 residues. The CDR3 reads CASSLDPGPQETQYF. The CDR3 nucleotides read TGTGCCAGCAGCTTAGATCCGGGACCCCAAGAGACCCAGTACTTC. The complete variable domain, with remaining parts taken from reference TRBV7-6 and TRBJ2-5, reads GAGVSQSPRYKVTKRGQDVALRCDPISGHVSLYWYRQALGQGPEFLTYFNYEAQQDKSGLPNDRFSAERPEGSISTLTIQRTEQRDSAMYRCASSLDPGPQETQYFGPGTRLLVL.

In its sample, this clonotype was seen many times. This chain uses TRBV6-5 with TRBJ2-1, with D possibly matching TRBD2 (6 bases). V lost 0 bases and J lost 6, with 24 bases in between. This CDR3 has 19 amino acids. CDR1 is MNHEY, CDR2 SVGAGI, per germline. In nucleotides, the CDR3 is TGTGCCAGCAGTTACTCAATCCTTCCCCGGAGGGAGACTACCAATGAGCAGTTCTTC. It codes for CASSYSILPRRETTNEQFF.

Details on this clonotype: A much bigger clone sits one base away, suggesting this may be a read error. The CDR3 DNA sequence: TGTGCCAGCGGTCCTCAACAGGGGGCGAAAGTATACTTCGGCTACACCTTC. Protein: CASGPQQGAKVYFGYTF. The V and J genes are TRBV28 and TRBJ1-2, with 9 bases lining up with TRBD1. From germline, CDR1 is MDHEN and CDR2 SYDVKM. V lost 8 bases and J lost 8; bases outside the gene matches: 21. The CDR3 totals 17 residues.

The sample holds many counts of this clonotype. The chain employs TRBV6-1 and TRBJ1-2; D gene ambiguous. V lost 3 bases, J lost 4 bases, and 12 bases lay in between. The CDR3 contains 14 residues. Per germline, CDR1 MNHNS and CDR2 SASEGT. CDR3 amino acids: CASSDSGLSYGYTF. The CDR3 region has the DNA TGTGCCAGCAGTGACAGTGGCTTATCCTATGGCTACACCTTC.

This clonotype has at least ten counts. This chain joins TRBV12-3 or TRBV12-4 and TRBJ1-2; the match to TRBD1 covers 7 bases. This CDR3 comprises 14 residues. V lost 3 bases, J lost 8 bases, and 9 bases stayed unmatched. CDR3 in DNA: TGTGCCAGCAGTTTTGGAGGGGGCTTAGGGGGCTACACCTTC. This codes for CASSFGGGLGGYTF.

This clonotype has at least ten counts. The CDR3 DNA follows: TGTGCCAGCAGCCTCACAGGGTCGGAGGGCGGCTACACCTTC. Protein: CASSLTGSEGGYTF. This sequence joins TRBV27 and TRBJ1-2; D is possibly TRBD1 (6 bases). The CDR3 is 14 amino acids. V lost 6 bases and J lost 8, with 19 bases in between. CDR1 is MNHEY, CDR2 SMNVEV, per germline (reference sequence).

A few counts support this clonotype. The CDR3 reads CASSLSLRGWSYNSPLHF. CDR3 in DNA: TGTGCCAGCAGTTTATCTTTAAGGGGGTGGTCCTATAATTCACCCCTCCACTTT. The J gene is TRBJ1-6, the V gene TRBV27; TRBD1 is a possible D gene (6 bases). The germline CDR1 and CDR2 sequences are MNHEY and SMNVEV (reference sequence). The CDR3 has 18 amino acids. V was clipped by 0 bases and J by 1 base, with 13 bases between them.

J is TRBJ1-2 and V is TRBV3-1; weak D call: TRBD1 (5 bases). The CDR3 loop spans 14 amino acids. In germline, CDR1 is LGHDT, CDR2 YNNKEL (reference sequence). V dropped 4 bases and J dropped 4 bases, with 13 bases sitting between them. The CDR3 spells CASSPRTPRYGYTF. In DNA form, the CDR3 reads TGTGCCAGCAGCCCCCGGACACCTCGCTATGGCTACACCTTC.